The clone carrying this T cell receptor (beta chain) has ten or more counts. Its antigen is not identified. This sample was included in a study of neurological immune-mediated disorders. Overall study context: Among about 34 multiple sclerosis patients, approximately 31 were relapsing-remitting and 3 were secondary progressive.

V shed 0 bases and J 0 bases; nucleotides not matched to a gene: 6. CDR1 and CDR2 (germline): LGHNA, YNFKEQ. This CDR3 spans 18 amino acids. Study results and caveats: Whereas HTLV-1-associated myelopathy showed the most TCR clonal expansion, multiple sclerosis showed the least, with levels below those of healthy controls.

The team produced cDNA through 5'RACE using 10-nucleotide random UMIs. TCRdb re-analysed the 5' RACE reads in MiXCR, keeping a single row per CDR3 protein. The data show about 40,000 distinct CDR3 sequences, approximately 2.4% seen once. The chain is built from TRBV4-2 and TRBJ1-2; 11 bases are shared with TRBD1. Specimen: PBMCs. This receptor was identified in a middle-aged man with multiple sclerosis. CDR3 amino acids: CASSQEGTGGVSNYGYTF. CDR3 DNA: TGTGCCAGCAGCCAAGAAGGGACAGGGGGAGTATCTAACTATGGCTACACCTTC.